This T cell receptor (beta chain) was sequenced in a study of blood T cell repertoires in COVID-19. About the research overall: Some COVID-19 samples were acute and others convalescent; all came from the United States, Italy and Spain. PBMCs, B-cell-depleted T cells, or T cells were the source of the cDNA or gDNA that made up the material.

Per the study methods: Reference gene primer amplification gave estimated nucleated cell counts. The table came from immunoSEQ multiplex PCR; TCRdb's copy has only in-frame clones and leaves some out. V, J and clone size were drawn from that table, and D and trimming were deduced from the DNA. The sample carries roughly 300,000 clones, around 89% recorded once. CDR1 is LNHDA and CDR2 is SQIVND in the germline V gene (reference sequence). Germline trimming cut 3 bases from V and 12 bases from J; bases unmatched to any gene: 15. The CDR3 totals 16 residues. Sequenced sample: peripheral blood. The source is a young man who had recovered from COVID-19. V and J are TRBV19 and TRBJ2-1; 9 bases map to TRBD2. The CDR3 DNA sequence: TGTGCCAGTAGTATGCGGGAGACTAGCGGATCCTTGGGGCAGTTCTTC. This codes for CASSMRETSGSLGQFF.